The 28 T cell receptor beta chains below come from one sample, sequenced in a study of blood T cell repertoires in COVID-19. Assay used: immunoSEQ multiplex PCR; TCRdb lists only in-frame clones, some missing. The repertoire holds approximately 160,000 clones, with more than 90% as singletons. Input material: peripheral blood. Receptor source: a man aged 50 to 60 with acute or convalescent COVID-19.

This chain connects TRBV7-9 to TRBJ1-2; D remains ambiguous. From germline, CDR1 is SEHNR and CDR2 FQNEAQ (reference sequence). The CDR3 has 16 amino acids. The germline V and J ends were trimmed by 5 bases and 4 bases, with 20 bases remaining between them. CDR3 in amino acids: CASSPFGGVRSYGYTF. The CDR3 DNA reads TGTGCCAGCAGCCCGTTCGGCGGGGTACGAAGCTATGGCTACACCTTC.

The J gene is TRBJ2-3, the V gene TRBV4-3, with 8 bases fitting TRBD1. From germline, CDR1 is LGHNA and CDR2 YSLEER. The length of the CDR3 is 18 residues. V shed 2 bases, J shed 1 base, and the junction held 11 bases outside the gene matches. The CDR3, as DNA: TGCGCCAGCAGCCAAAAAGACAGGGGAACTTCTGGCACAGATACGCAGTATTTT. Its protein is CASSQKDRGTSGTDTQYF.

V usage is TRBV4-3 and J usage is TRBJ2-3, with D maybe TRBD2 (6 bases). CDR1 and CDR2 (germline): LGHNA, YSLEER. Trimming stripped 1 base from V and 2 bases from J, with 10 bases between. CDR3 length: 15 amino acids. CDR3 sequence reads: CASSQGRGNTDTQYF. CDR3 DNA: TGCGCCAGCAGCCAAGGACGGGGGAACACAGATACGCAGTATTTT.

The chain couples TRBV28 to TRBJ1-2, with a possible D match to TRBD1 (5 bases). The V gene lost 2 bases and the J gene lost 8 bases, with 18 bases spanning the gap. There are 15 residues in the CDR3. The germline gives CDR1 MDHEN, CDR2 SYDVKM. CDR3 bases: TGTGCCAGCAGTTTAGTTCTGGGGCCCCGTGCCGGCTACACCTTC. It translates to CASSLVLGPRAGYTF.

The rearrangement links TRBV15 to TRBJ1-4; 8 positions match TRBD1. The germline V gene has CDR1 LNHNV and CDR2 YYDKDF (reference sequence). The CDR3 contains 17 residues. V dropped 0 bases and J dropped 6; count of bases not matched to a gene: 9. In DNA form, the CDR3 reads TGTGCCACCAGCAGAGAAACGGCGGGGACAGGTTATGAAAAACTGTTTTTT. Translated: CATSRETAGTGYEKLFF. Full variable domain (rest looked up from reference TRBV15 and TRBJ1-4): DAMVIQNPRYQVTQFGKPVTLSCSQTLNHNVMYWYQQKSSQAPKLLFHYYDKDFNNEADTPDNFQSRRPNTSFCFLDIRSPGLGDTAMYLCATSRETAGTGYEKLFFGSGTQLSVL.

The chain links TRBV11-3 to TRBJ2-1; D ambiguous. Looked up from germline, CDR1 is SGHNT and CDR2 is YENEEA. The CDR3 extends over 12 amino acids. V gave up 5 bases and J gave up 8 bases, with 10 bases separating them. CDR3 bases: TGTGCCAGCAGCCTCCCCCCCCATGAGCAGTTCTTC. It specifies CASSLPPHEQFF.

CDR3 sequence (DNA): TGTGCCAGCAGTGAAGCGCTGGGCGGGGGAACCTACGAGCAGTACTTC. This sequence encodes CASSEALGGGTYEQYF. The chain couples TRBV6-1 to TRBJ2-7, with TRBD2 matching 7 bases. The CDR3 runs 16 residues. With V trimmed by 0 bases and J by 2 bases, 7 bases remained unmatched. The V gene's germline CDR1 is MNHNS and CDR2 SASEGT.

This chain links TRBV6-5 with TRBJ2-3; the D is unclear. Per the germline V gene, CDR1 is MNHEY and CDR2 is SVGAGI. This CDR3 region has 13 residues. V was shortened by 5 bases and J by 4 bases, with 10 bases between the two germline ends. The CDR3 sequence is CASSMTLADTQYF. The CDR3 nucleotides read TGTGCCAGCAGTATGACTCTTGCAGATACGCAGTATTTT.

The J gene is TRBJ1-1, the V gene TRBV10-3, with 7 bases lining up with TRBD1. The CDR3 covers 13 residues. Per the germline V gene, CDR1 is ENHRY and CDR2 is SYGVKD. V trimming: 4 bases; J trimming: 3 bases; junction bases outside the gene matches: 2. CDR3 region: CAISVRGDTEAFF. CDR3 nucleotides: TGTGCCATCAGTGTCAGGGGGGACACTGAAGCTTTCTTT.

This rearrangement joins TRBV28 to TRBJ1-2, with 9 nucleotides matching TRBD1. J lost 3 bases, V lost 2 bases, and 7 bases had no gene match. The CDR3 is made up of 16 amino acids. CDR1 MDHEN and CDR2 SYDVKM come from the germline V gene. The CDR3 coding sequence is TGTGCCAGCAGTTTAGGGACAGGGTTCAAGGACTATGGCTACACCTTC. Its translation: CASSLGTGFKDYGYTF.

The V gene is TRBV27, the J gene TRBJ1-2, with D possibly being TRBD1 (5 bases). CDR3 size: 13 residues. V lost 4 bases and J lost 7, with 13 bases in between. Germline lookup yields CDR1 MNHEY and CDR2 SMNVEV (reference sequence). CDR3 sequence reads: CASSSPGGLGYTF. The DNA of the CDR3 is TGTGCCAGCAGTTCCCCGGGGGGACTTGGCTACACCTTC.

The V call is TRBV6-2 or TRBV6-3, the J call TRBJ1-1; maybe TRBD1 (6 bases). Trimming left V 6 bases short and J 0 bases short, with 11 bases between. The germline V gene has CDR1 MNHEY and CDR2 SVGEGT. CDR3 length: 14 residues. CDR3 sequence reads: CASSSGQMNTEAFF. The CDR3 DNA reads TGTGCCAGCAGCTCAGGACAGATGAACACTGAAGCTTTCTTT.

The chain recombines TRBV7-8 with TRBJ2-2; 7 bases are shared with TRBD1. Germline V lookup: CDR1 SGHVS, CDR2 FQNEAQ. The ends lost 7 bases at V and 5 bases at J; junction bases unmatched: 10. CDR3 length: 15 amino acids. The CDR3 DNA reads TGTGCCAGCATCCTGACAGGGTATATGACCGGGGAGCTGTTTTTT. Its protein product is CASILTGYMTGELFF.

The chain recombines TRBV7-9 with TRBJ1-1; TRBD1 matches 7 bases. CDR1 and CDR2 from the germline V gene are SEHNR and FQNEAQ (reference sequence). The CDR3 is made up of 16 amino acids. V was pared by 5 bases and J by 0 bases, with 9 bases of the junction left unmatched. The CDR3 DNA follows: TGTGCCAGCAGCCGTCGACAGGGCCGGGTGAACACTGAAGCTTTCTTT. Protein product: CASSRRQGRVNTEAFF.

The V call is TRBV5-8, the J call TRBJ1-5, with a tentative D call TRBD1 (5 bases). This CDR3 contains 13 residues. Trimming took off 4 bases at V and 5 bases at J, with 10 bases between the two ends. Germline CDR1 reads SGHTS; CDR2 reads YDEGEE. CDR3 residues: CASSDSLYQPQHF. CDR3 coding DNA: TGTGCCAGCAGCGACAGCCTCTATCAGCCCCAGCATTTT.

The chain recombines TRBV6-5 with TRBJ1-3; D unclear. V was clipped by 0 bases and J by 0 bases, with 9 bases between them. The CDR3 covers 16 residues. Germline V lookup: CDR1 MNHEY, CDR2 SVGAGI. CDR3 DNA sequence: TGTGCCAGCAGTTACTCCCCGCTAAGCTCTGGAAACACCATATATTTT. Its translation: CASSYSPLSSGNTIYF.

The chain links TRBV7-9 to TRBJ2-3, with a tentative D call TRBD2 (6 bases). This CDR3 is built from 15 residues. Germline V gene sequence: CDR1 SEHNR, CDR2 FQNEAQ (reference sequence). Between the trimmed V and J ends, which lost 8 bases and 2 bases, there was a span of 17 bases. The CDR3 region is CASSDGSKNTDTQYF. The CDR3 nucleotides are TGTGCCAGCTCGGACGGGAGCAAGAACACAGATACGCAGTATTTT.

V usage is TRBV28 and J usage is TRBJ1-5; D call uncertain. Trimming shortened V by 3 bases and J by 5 bases, and 17 bases separated the two germline ends. Per germline, CDR1 MDHEN and CDR2 SYDVKM. The CDR3 runs to 16 residues. The CDR3 is CASSLSVWGGDQPQHF. DNA of the CDR3: TGTGCCAGCAGTTTGAGTGTGTGGGGAGGCGATCAGCCCCAGCATTTT.

The chain couples TRBV19 to TRBJ1-5, with no clear D. The CDR3 length is 14 residues. Per the germline V gene, CDR1 is LNHDA and CDR2 is SQIVND (reference sequence). V was cut by 5 bases and J by 0 bases, with 8 bases left in between. The DNA of the CDR3 is TGTGCCAGTAGTCGGAGGGATAGCAATCAGCCCCAGCATTTT. Protein product: CASSRRDSNQPQHF.

V and J are TRBV5-4 and TRBJ1-5; possibly TRBD1 for D (6 bases). The CDR3 has 13 amino acids. Per germline, CDR1 SGHNT and CDR2 YYREEE (reference sequence). With 1 base removed from V and 6 bases from J, the gap between germline ends came to 8 bases. CDR3 amino acids: CASSLWGLQPQHF. As DNA, the CDR3 is TGTGCCAGCAGCTTGTGGGGGCTTCAGCCCCAGCATTTT.

The genes are TRBV6-5 and TRBJ2-2; perhaps TRBD1 as D (6 bases). CDR1 and CDR2 from the germline V gene are MNHEY and SVGAGI. This CDR3 comprises 15 residues. Trimming removed 8 bases from V and 6 bases from J, with 19 bases in between. The CDR3 protein is CASLSGTMEAGELFF. Written as DNA, the CDR3 is TGTGCCAGCCTGTCCGGGACAATGGAAGCCGGGGAGCTGTTTTTT.

The chain is built from TRBV5-4 and TRBJ2-3; 9 bases agree with TRBD2. The V gene end was trimmed by 1 base and the J gene end by 6 bases; junction bases not matched to a gene: 6. This CDR3 comprises 15 residues. Germline V gives CDR1 SGHNT, CDR2 YYREEE (reference sequence). The CDR3 region has the DNA TGTGCCAGCAGCTTGTGGCTAGCGGGATCGGATACGCAGTATTTT. Protein product: CASSLWLAGSDTQYF. The full variable domain, with the rest looked up from reference TRBV5-4 and TRBJ2-3, is ETGVTQSPTHLIKTRGQQVTLRCSSQSGHNTVSWYQQALGQGPQFIFQYYREEENGRGNFPPRFSGLQFPNYSSELNVNALELDDSALYLCASSLWLAGSDTQYFGPGTRLTVL.

CDR3 bases: TGTGCCAGCAGCTTAGAGGGACTAGCGGGGCCCGGCCGTGCAGATACGCAGTATTTT. Amino acid sequence: CASSLEGLAGPGRADTQYF. V usage is TRBV7-2 and J usage is TRBJ2-3, with 13 positions matching TRBD2. Germline CDR1 is SGHTA and CDR2 is FQGNSA. This CDR3 is 19 amino acids long. With 1 base clipped from V and 4 bases from J, the junction kept 11 bases outside the gene matches.

The rearrangement uses TRBV15 and TRBJ1-1; D gene uncertain. This CDR3 is built from 15 residues. Germline lookup yields CDR1 LNHNV and CDR2 YYDKDF (reference sequence). The V end was cut by 3 bases, the J end by 4 bases, with 15 bases between. CDR3 region: CATSRTLDGGTEAFF. CDR3 DNA sequence: TGTGCCACCAGCAGGACTCTGGACGGAGGCACTGAAGCTTTCTTT.

The chain carries TRBV19 and TRBJ1-6; D is possibly TRBD1 (5 bases). The CDR3 contains 14 residues. The germline CDR1 and CDR2 sequences are LNHDA and SQIVND (reference sequence). The V gene lost 6 bases and the J gene lost 4 bases, with 10 bases spanning the gap. The CDR3 protein is CASSQDKYNSPLHF. The CDR3 DNA is TGTGCCAGTAGCCAGGACAAGTATAATTCACCCCTCCACTTT.

The chain couples TRBV7-9 to TRBJ1-2; a weak D match, TRBD1 (5 bases). Germline V gene sequence: CDR1 SEHNR, CDR2 FQNEAQ (reference sequence). Trimming took 1 base from V and 3 from J, leaving 6 bases between them. There are 13 residues in the CDR3. The CDR3 loop reads CASSLGQHYGYTF. CDR3 DNA sequence: TGTGCCAGCAGCTTAGGACAGCACTATGGCTACACCTTC.

The chain couples TRBV19 to TRBJ1-5, with unresolved D. The length of the CDR3 is 15 residues. Germline values: CDR1 LNHDA, CDR2 SQIVND (reference sequence). V was clipped by 6 bases and J by 7 bases, with 19 bases between them. The CDR3 sequence: CASSIVGRSGQPQHF. CDR3 nucleotide sequence: TGTGCCAGTAGCATCGTGGGCCGGTCGGGGCAGCCCCAGCATTTT. The whole variable domain, remainder taken from reference TRBV19 and TRBJ1-5, is DGGITQSPKYLFRKEGQNVTLSCEQNLNHDAMYWYRQDPGQGLRLIYYSQIVNDFQKGDIAEGYSVSREKKESFPLTVTSAQKNPTAFYLCASSIVGRSGQPQHFGDGTRLSIL.

The chain links TRBV10-3 to TRBJ2-1, with D possibly being TRBD2 (5 bases). V lost 3 bases and J 5 bases, leaving 8 bases between the germline ends. This CDR3 is built from 13 residues. Germline V CDR1 and CDR2: ENHRY, SYGVKD. The CDR3 is CAISDAGDNEQFF. DNA for the CDR3: TGTGCCATCAGTGACGCGGGTGACAATGAGCAGTTCTTC.